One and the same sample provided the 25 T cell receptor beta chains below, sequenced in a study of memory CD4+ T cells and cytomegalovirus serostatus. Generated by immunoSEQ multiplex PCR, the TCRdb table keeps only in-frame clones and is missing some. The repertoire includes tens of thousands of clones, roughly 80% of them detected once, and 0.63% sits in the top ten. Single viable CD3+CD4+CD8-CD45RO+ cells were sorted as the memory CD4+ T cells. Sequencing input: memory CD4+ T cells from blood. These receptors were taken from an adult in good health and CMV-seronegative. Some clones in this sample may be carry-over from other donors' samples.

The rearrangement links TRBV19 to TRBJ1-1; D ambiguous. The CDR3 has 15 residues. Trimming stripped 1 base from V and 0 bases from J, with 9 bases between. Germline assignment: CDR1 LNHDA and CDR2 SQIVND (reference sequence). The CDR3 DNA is TGTGCCAGTAGTATAGGAAACAGCATGAACACTGAAGCTTTCTTT. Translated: CASSIGNSMNTEAFF.

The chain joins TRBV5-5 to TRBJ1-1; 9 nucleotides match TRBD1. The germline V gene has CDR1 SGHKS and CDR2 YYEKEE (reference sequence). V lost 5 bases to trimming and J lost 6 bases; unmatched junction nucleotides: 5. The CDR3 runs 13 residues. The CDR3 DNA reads TGTGCCAGCAGAACGGACAGGGGCGCTGAAGCTTTCTTT. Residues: CASRTDRGAEAFF.

The chain's CDR3 is CASSYPGFEAFF. CDR3 nucleotide sequence: TGTGCCAGCAGTTATCCAGGGTTTGAAGCTTTCTTT. The rearrangement links TRBV5-4 to TRBJ1-1; tentative D call: TRBD1 (5 bases). The CDR3 spans 12 residues. Trimming removed 5 bases at V and 7 bases at J, with 12 bases between. Looked up from germline, CDR1 is SGHNT and CDR2 is YYREEE (reference sequence).

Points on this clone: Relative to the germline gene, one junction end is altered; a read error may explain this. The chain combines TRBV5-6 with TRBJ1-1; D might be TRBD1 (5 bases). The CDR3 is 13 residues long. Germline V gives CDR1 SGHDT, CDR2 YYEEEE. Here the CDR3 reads CASSLYGGTEAFF. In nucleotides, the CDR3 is TGTGCTAGCAGCTTGTATGGGGGCACTGAAGCTTTCTTT.

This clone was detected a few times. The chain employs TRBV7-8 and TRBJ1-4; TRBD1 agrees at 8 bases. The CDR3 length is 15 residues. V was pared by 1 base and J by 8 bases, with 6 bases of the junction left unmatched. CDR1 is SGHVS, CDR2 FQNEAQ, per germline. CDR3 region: CASSLVGQAGEKLFF. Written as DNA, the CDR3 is TGTGCCAGCAGCTTAGTGGGACAGGCTGGAGAAAAACTGTTTTTT.

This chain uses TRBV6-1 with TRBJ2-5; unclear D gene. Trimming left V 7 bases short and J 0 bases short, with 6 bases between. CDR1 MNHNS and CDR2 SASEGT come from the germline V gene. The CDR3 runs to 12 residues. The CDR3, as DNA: TGTGCCAGCACCGGATACCAAGAGACCCAGTACTTC. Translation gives CASTGYQETQYF.

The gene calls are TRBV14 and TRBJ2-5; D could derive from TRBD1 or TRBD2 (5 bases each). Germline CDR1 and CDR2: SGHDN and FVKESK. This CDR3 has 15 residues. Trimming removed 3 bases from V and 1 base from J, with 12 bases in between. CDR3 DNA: TGTGCCAGCAGCCAGACGATGGGGACCCAAGAGACCCAGTACTTC. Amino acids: CASSQTMGTQETQYF. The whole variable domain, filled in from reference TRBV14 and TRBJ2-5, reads EAGVTQFPSHSVIEKGQTVTLRCDPISGHDNLYWYRRVMGKEIKFLLHFVKESKQDESGMPNNRFLAERTGGTYSTLKVQPAELEDSGVYFCASSQTMGTQETQYFGPGTRLLVL.

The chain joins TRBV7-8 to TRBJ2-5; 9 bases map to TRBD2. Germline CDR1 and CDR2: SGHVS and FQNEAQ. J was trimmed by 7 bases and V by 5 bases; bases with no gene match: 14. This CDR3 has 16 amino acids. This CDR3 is CASSRAGGGAAGTQYF. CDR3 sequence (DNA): TGTGCCAGCAGCCGGGCGGGCGGGGGGGCCGCGGGGACCCAGTACTTC.

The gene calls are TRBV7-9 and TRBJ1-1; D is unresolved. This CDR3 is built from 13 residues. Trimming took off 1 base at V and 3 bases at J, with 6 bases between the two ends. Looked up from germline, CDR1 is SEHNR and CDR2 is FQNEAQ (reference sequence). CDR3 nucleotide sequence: TGTGCCAGCAGCTTAGACCTTTACACTGAAGCTTTCTTT. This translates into CASSLDLYTEAFF.

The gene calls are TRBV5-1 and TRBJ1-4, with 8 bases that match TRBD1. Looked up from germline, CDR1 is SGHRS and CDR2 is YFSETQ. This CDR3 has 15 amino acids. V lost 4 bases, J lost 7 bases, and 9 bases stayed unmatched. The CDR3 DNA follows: TGCGCCAGCAGCCCTATAGGGACAGGTGGTGAAAAACTGTTTTTT. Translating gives CASSPIGTGGEKLFF.

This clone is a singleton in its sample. CDR3 residues: CASSEWGGGTDTQYF. In nucleotides, the CDR3 is TGTGCCAGCAGTGAATGGGGGGGCGGCACAGATACGCAGTATTTT. The V gene is TRBV25-1, the J gene TRBJ2-3; D perhaps matches TRBD2 (7 bases). Trimming stripped 1 base from V and 1 base from J, with 9 bases between. CDR1 MGHDK and CDR2 SYGVNS come from the germline V gene. The CDR3 has 15 residues.

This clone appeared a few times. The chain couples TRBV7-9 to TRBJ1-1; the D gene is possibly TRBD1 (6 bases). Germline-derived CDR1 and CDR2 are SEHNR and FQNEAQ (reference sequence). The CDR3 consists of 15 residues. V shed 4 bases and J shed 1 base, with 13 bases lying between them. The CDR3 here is CASSSPGARNTEAFF. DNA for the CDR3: TGTGCCAGCAGCTCTCCAGGGGCCAGGAACACTGAAGCTTTCTTT.

DNA for the CDR3: TGCGCCAGCAACGACGGATCGAACACCGGGGAGCTGTTTTTT. It encodes CASNDGSNTGELFF. The rearrangement links TRBV5-1 to TRBJ2-2; D gene ambiguous. The V gene lost 6 bases and the J gene lost 0 bases, with 9 bases spanning the gap. CDR1 and CDR2 (germline): SGHRS, YFSETQ. The CDR3 is 14 amino acids. The full variable domain, with the rest looked up from reference TRBV5-1 and TRBJ2-2, is KAGVTQTPRYLIKTRGQQVTLSCSPISGHRSVSWYQQTPGQGLQFLFEYFSETQRNKGNFPGRFSGRQFSNSRSEMNVSTLELGDSALYLCASNDGSNTGELFFGEGSRLTVL.

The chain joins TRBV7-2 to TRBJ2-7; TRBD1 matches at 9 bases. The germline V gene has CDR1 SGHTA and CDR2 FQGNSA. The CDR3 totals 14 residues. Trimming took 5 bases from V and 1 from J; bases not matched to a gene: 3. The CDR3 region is CASSRGTGSYEQYF. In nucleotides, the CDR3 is TGTGCCAGCAGCCGGGGGACAGGGTCCTACGAGCAGTACTTC.

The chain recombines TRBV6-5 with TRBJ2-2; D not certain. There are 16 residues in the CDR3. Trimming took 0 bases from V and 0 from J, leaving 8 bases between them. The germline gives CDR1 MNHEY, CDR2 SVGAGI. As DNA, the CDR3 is TGTGCCAGCAGTTACTCGATACCCCCGAACACCGGGGAGCTGTTTTTT. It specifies CASSYSIPPNTGELFF.

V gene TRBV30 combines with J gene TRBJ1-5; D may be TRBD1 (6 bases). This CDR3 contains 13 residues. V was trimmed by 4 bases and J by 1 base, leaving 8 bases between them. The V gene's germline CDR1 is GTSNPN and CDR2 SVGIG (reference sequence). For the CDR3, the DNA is TGTGCCTGGAACACAGGGAGCAATCAGCCCCAGCATTTT. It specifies CAWNTGSNQPQHF.

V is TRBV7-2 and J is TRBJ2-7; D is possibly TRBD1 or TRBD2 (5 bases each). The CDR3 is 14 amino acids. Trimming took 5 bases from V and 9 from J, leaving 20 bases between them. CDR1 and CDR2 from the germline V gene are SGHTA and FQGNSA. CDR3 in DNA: TGTGCCAGCAGCGAATCCGGGACGGGCCTAGGGCAGTACTTC. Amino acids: CASSESGTGLGQYF.

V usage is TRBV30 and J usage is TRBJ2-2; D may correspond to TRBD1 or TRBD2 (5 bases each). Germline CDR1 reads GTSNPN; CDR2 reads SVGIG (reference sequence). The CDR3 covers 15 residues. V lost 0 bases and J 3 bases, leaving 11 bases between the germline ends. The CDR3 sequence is CAWSVGGWDTGELFF. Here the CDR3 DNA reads TGTGCCTGGAGTGTTGGGGGATGGGACACCGGGGAGCTGTTTTTT.

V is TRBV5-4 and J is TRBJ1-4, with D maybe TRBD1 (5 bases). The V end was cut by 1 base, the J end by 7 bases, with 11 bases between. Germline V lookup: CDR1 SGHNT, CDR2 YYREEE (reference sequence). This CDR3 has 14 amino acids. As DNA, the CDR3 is TGTGCCAGCAGCTTGCAGGGTCGGTCTGAAAAACTGTTTTTT. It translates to CASSLQGRSEKLFF.

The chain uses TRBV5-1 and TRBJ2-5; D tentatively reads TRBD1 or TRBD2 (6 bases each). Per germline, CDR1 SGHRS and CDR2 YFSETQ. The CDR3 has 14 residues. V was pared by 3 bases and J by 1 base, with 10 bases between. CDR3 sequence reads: CASSSGGTQETQYF. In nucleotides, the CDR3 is TGCGCCAGCAGCTCCGGGGGCACCCAAGAGACCCAGTACTTC. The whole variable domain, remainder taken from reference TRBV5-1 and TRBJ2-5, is KAGVTQTPRYLIKTRGQQVTLSCSPISGHRSVSWYQQTPGQGLQFLFEYFSETQRNKGNFPGRFSGRQFSNSRSEMNVSTLELGDSALYLCASSSGGTQETQYFGPGTRLLVL.

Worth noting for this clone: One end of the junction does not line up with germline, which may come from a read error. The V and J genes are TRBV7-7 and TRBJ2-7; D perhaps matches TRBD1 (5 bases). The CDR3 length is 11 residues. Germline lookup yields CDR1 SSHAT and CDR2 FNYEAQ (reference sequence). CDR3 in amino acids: CASRKKTVRYF. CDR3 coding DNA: TGTGCTAGCAGAAAAAAGACAGTTCGGTACTTC.

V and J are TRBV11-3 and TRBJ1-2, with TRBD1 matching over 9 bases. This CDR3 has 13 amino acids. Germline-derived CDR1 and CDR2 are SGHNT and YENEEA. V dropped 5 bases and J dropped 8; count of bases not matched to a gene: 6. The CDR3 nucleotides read TGTGCCAGCAGCCAGGGACAGGGTCAAGGCTACACCTTC. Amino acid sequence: CASSQGQGQGYTF.

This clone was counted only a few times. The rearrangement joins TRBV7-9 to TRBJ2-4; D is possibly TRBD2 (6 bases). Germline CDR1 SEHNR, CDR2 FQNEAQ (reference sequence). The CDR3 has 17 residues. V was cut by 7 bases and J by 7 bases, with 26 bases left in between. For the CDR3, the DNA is TGTGCCAGCACCCCCCCCGTGGGAGGTCTCTCGGTCAACATTCAGTACTTC. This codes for CASTPPVGGLSVNIQYF.

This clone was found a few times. The CDR3 here is CASSTTGASGYGYTF. The DNA of the CDR3 is TGTGCCAGCAGCACCACAGGGGCTAGTGGCTATGGCTACACCTTC. The rearrangement uses TRBV6-4 and TRBJ1-2; 7 bases fit TRBD1. The V segment lost 6 bases and the J segment 4 bases; nucleotides outside the gene matches: 11. Looked up from germline, CDR1 is MRHNA and CDR2 is SNTAGT. The CDR3 has 15 residues.

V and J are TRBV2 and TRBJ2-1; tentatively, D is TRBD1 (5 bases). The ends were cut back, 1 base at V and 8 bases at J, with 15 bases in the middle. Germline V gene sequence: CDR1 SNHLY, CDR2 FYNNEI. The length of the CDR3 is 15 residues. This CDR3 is CASSEGQGMWDEQFF. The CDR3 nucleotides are TGTGCCAGCAGTGAAGGGCAGGGTATGTGGGATGAGCAGTTCTTC.